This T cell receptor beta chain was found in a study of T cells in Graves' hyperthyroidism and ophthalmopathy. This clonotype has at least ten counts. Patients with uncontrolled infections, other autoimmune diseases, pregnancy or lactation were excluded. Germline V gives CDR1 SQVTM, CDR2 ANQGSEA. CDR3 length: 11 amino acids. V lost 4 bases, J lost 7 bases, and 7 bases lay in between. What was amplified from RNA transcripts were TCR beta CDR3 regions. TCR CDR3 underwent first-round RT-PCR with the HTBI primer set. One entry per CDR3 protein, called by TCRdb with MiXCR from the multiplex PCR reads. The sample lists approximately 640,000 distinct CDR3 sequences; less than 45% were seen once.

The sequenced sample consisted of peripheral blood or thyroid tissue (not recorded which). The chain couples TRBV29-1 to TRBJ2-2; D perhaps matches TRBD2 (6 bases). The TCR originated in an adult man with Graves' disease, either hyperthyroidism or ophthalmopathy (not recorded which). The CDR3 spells CSVVGGGELFF. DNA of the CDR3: TGCAGCGTTGTGGGAGGCGGGGAGCTGTTTTTT.